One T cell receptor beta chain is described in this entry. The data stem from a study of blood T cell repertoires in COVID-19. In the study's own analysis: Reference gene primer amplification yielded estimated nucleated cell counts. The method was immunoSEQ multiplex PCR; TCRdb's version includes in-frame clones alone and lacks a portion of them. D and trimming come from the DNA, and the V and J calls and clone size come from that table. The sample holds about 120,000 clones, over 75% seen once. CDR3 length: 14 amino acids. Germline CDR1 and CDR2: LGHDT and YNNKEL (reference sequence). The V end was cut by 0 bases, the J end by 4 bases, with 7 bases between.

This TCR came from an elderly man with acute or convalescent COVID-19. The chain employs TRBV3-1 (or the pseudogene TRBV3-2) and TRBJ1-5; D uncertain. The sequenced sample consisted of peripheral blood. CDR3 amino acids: CASSQELINQPQHF. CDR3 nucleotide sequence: TGTGCCAGCAGCCAAGAACTTATTAATCAGCCCCAGCATTTT.